Listed here is a single T cell receptor (beta chain). As yet, its antigen is unknown. This entry comes from a study of long-term antiretroviral therapy in people with HIV. The study, taken as a whole, reports: Adherence to ART, viral resistance and therapy changes lacked any data. The data indicate that diversity increased after ART but remained below transplant donor controls.

V lost 4 bases and J 10 bases, leaving 16 bases between the germline ends. Per germline, CDR1 SNHLY and CDR2 FYNNEI. The CDR3 runs 13 residues. Version v3.0 of the immunoSEQ assay was performed at survey level. TCRdb's copy holds only in-frame clones and misses some; the assay was immunoSEQ multiplex PCR. The repertoire has 16,000 or so clones, just over 75% of them found once; the top ten carry about a fifth. The clonotype comes from a man in his forties with HIV. The V call is TRBV2, the J call TRBJ1-1; D possibly corresponds to TRBD1 (5 bases). The sequencing used unsorted PBMCs, collected 2.1 years after starting antiretroviral therapy. This chain's CDR3 is CASSGQLGALAFF. As DNA, the CDR3 is TGTGCCAGCAGTGGTCAGCTAGGGGCCTTAGCTTTCTTT.